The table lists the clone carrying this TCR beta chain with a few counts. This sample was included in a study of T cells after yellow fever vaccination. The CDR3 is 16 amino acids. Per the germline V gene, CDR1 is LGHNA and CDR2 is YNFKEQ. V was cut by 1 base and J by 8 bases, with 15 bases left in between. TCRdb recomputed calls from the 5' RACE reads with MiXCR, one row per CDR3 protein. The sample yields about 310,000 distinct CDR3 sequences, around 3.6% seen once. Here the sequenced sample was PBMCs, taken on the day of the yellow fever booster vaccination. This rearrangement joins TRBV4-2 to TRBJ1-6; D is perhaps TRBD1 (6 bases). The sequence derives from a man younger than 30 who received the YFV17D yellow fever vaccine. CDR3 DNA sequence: TGTGCCAGCAGCCAAGTACGTCAGGGGATCGATTCACCCCTCCACTTT. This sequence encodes CASSQVRQGIDSPLHF.